Listed below are T cell receptor beta chains from one sample, sequenced in a study of cytomegalovirus exposure and HLA in healthy donors. The method was immunoSEQ multiplex PCR; TCRdb's version includes in-frame clones alone and lacks a portion of them. The sample carries over 120,000 clones, about four fifths recorded once. Sequences were obtained from PBMCs. The source of these receptors is a man between 35 and 55 years old in good health and CMV-seronegative. Each CDR3 is given with its conserved first and last residue. D genes are given only for firm matches. The size entry is marked missing in some rows and otherwise reads once, few, many or a size class.

J gene,D gene,V gene,clone size,CDR3 protein,CDR3 DNA
TRBJ1-6,.,TRBV5-1,.,CASSLDIGNGLYNSPLHF,TGCGCCAGCAGCTTGGACATAGGTAACGGACTTTATAATTCACCCCTCCACTTT
TRBJ2-7,TRBD1,TRBV5-1,.,CASSHLDRASYEQYF,TGCGCCAGCAGCCACCTAGACAGGGCCTCCTACGAGCAGTACTTC
TRBJ2-7,TRBD2,TRBV4-2,.,CASSQERGAYEQYF,TGTGCCAGCAGCCAAGAGCGGGGGGCGTACGAGCAGTACTTC
TRBJ1-2,.,TRBV27,.,CASTPSGQGGVYGYTF,TGTGCCAGCACCCCCTCCGGACAAGGGGGTGTCTATGGCTACACCTTC
TRBJ1-5,.,TRBV30,.,CAGNLEGQRNQPQHF,TGTGCAGGGAACTTGGAGGGGCAGCGGAATCAGCCCCAGCATTTT
TRBJ2-7,.,TRBV7-9,.,CASLPGPHDNVYEQYF,TGTGCCAGCCTACCAGGCCCCCATGATAATGTATACGAGCAGTACTTC
TRBJ2-5,TRBD2,TRBV2,.,CASSVGGGAGETQYF,TGTGCCAGCAGTGTTGGCGGGGGGGCCGGGGAGACCCAGTACTTC
TRBJ2-7,.,TRBV30,few,CAWNPQLGSYEQYF,TGTGCCTGGAACCCACAGCTTGGATCCTACGAGCAGTACTTC
TRBJ1-1,.,TRBV5-1,.,CASSPEVGFTEAFF,TGCGCCAGCAGCCCTGAGGTGGGTTTCACTGAAGCTTTCTTT
TRBJ2-5,TRBD1,TRBV7-3,few,CASSPTGTGYQETQYF,TGTGCCAGCAGCCCTACCGGGACAGGGTATCAAGAGACCCAGTACTTC
TRBJ2-3,TRBD2,TRBV27,.,CASSLQRGPSTDTQYF,TGTGCCAGCAGTTTACAGCGGGGGCCTAGCACAGATACGCAGTATTTT
TRBJ1-6,TRBD1,TRBV28,.,CASSLSGTGVNNSPLHF,TGTGCCAGCAGTTTAAGCGGGACAGGGGTCAATAATTCACCCCTCCACTTT
TRBJ2-1,TRBD2,TRBV12-5,.,CASGTTSGGNEQFF,TGTGCTAGTGGGACCACTAGCGGGGGTAATGAGCAGTTCTTC
TRBJ1-5,.,TRBV10-3,once,CAISRQSNQPQHF,TGTGCCATCAGTAGACAGAGCAATCAGCCCCAGCATTTT
TRBJ1-2,.,TRBV4-3,.,CASSQEPGDYGYTF,TGCGCCAGCAGCCAAGAGCCAGGCGACTATGGCTACACCTTC
TRBJ1-4,.,TRBV21-1,few,CASSKVRDREKLFF,TGTGCCAGCAGCAAAGTCCGGGATCGGGAAAAACTGTTTTTT
TRBJ2-5,TRBD2,TRBV29-1,once,CSTGHGGGPETQYF,TGCAGCACTGGCCATGGCGGGGGGCCAGAGACCCAGTACTTC
TRBJ2-5,TRBD2,TRBV9,few,CASSSGLAGGETQYF,TGTGCCAGCAGCTCGGGACTAGCGGGTGGAGAGACCCAGTACTTC
TRBJ2-7,TRBD2,TRBV6-1,.,CASSGPGTSGGTYEQYF,TGTGCCAGCAGTGGTCCCGGGACTAGCGGGGGAACCTACGAGCAGTACTTC
TRBJ1-5,.,TRBV6-1,.,CASNLVNIAQPQHF,TGTGCCAGCAACTTGGTTAATATCGCTCAGCCCCAGCATTTT
TRBJ2-1,.,TRBV5-1,.,CASSPDPGELGFF,TGCGCCAGCAGCCCGGACCCGGGGGAGTTGGGGTTCTTC
TRBJ1-1,.,TRBV5-4,.,CASSLASNTEAFF,TGTGCCAGCAGCTTGGCCAGTAACACTGAAGCTTTCTTT
TRBJ2-5,.,TRBV29-1,.,CSVVEGEETQYF,TGCAGCGTTGTTGAGGGCGAAGAGACCCAGTACTTC
TRBJ2-5,.,TRBV19,.,CASRGIRGPQETQYF,TGTGCCAGTAGGGGAATCAGGGGACCCCAAGAGACCCAGTACTTC
TRBJ1-2,TRBD1,TRBV30,.,CAWRGQSRRGYTF,TGTGCCTGGAGGGGACAGTCCCGTAGAGGCTACACCTTC
TRBJ2-2,.,TRBV18,.,CASHPALGALSGELFF,TGTGCCAGCCACCCAGCGCTGGGGGCTCTAAGCGGGGAGCTGTTTTTT
TRBJ1-5,.,TRBV29-1,.,CSVTGPGQPQHF,TGCAGCGTGACAGGTCCGGGACAGCCCCAGCATTTT
TRBJ1-5,TRBD1,TRBV27,.,CASSPPGGPGQPQHF,TGTGCCAGCAGTCCGCCAGGGGGCCCGGGGCAGCCCCAGCATTTT
TRBJ1-5,TRBD1,TRBV4-3,.,CASSQEQGNQPQHF,TGCGCCAGCAGCCAAGAACAGGGGAATCAGCCCCAGCATTTT
TRBJ1-1,TRBD1,TRBV6-6,.,CASSSVKGAADTEAFF,TGTGCCAGCAGTTCAGTTAAGGGGGCGGCGGACACTGAAGCTTTCTTT
TRBJ1-2,TRBD1,TRBV27,few,CASSSQGGNGYTF,TGTGCCAGCAGTTCACAGGGGGGTAATGGCTACACCTTC
TRBJ1-1,.,TRBV7-2,.,CASSVPQGLNTEAFF,TGTGCCAGCAGCGTGCCCCAGGGTCTGAACACTGAAGCTTTCTTT
TRBJ1-1,.,TRBV19,.,CASRSQAGNTEAFF,TGTGCCAGTAGATCCCAGGCGGGGAACACTGAAGCTTTCTTT
TRBJ1-1,.,TRBV2,few,CASSSGTRTFF,TGTGCCAGCAGTTCCGGGACTAGAACTTTCTTT
TRBJ2-6,.,TRBV14,.,CASRQAGSGANVLTF,TGTGCCAGCAGACAAGCAGGGTCTGGGGCCAACGTCCTGACTTTC
TRBJ1-2,TRBD1,TRBV28,once,CASRAGGLSNYGYTF,TGTGCCAGCAGGGCAGGGGGCCTCTCTAACTATGGCTACACCTTC
TRBJ2-3,TRBD2,TRBV7-9,.,CASGPFSGGALDTQYF,TGTGCCAGCGGACCCTTTAGCGGGGGGGCCTTAGATACGCAGTATTTT
TRBJ2-5,.,TRBV10-2,.,CAISGTKKETQYF,TGCGCCATCTCCGGGACAAAAAAAGAGACCCAGTACTTC
TRBJ2-2,TRBD1,TRBV5-1,.,CASNSQQGNPGELFF,TGCGCCAGCAACTCTCAACAGGGGAATCCCGGGGAGCTGTTTTTT
TRBJ1-4,TRBD1,TRBV27,.,CASSLGGQGVGKLFF,TGTGCCAGCAGTTTAGGCGGACAGGGGGTAGGAAAACTGTTTTTT
TRBJ1-2,.,TRBV6-4,.,CASSERGGYGYTF,TGTGCCAGCAGTGAGAGGGGAGGCTATGGCTACACCTTC
TRBJ1-6,.,TRBV6-1,.,CASSDRDNSPLHF,TGTGCCAGCAGTGACAGGGATAATTCACCCCTCCACTTT
TRBJ2-3,.,TRBV27,.,CASSSPGFGDTDTQYF,TGTGCCAGCAGTTCACCGGGGTTTGGGGACACAGATACGCAGTATTTT
TRBJ1-1,TRBD1,TRBV14,few,CASSPWTGNEAFF,TGTGCCAGCAGCCCGTGGACAGGGAATGAAGCTTTCTTT
TRBJ2-7,.,TRBV27,.,CASSVDSSYEQYF,TGTGCCAGCAGTGTGGACAGCTCCTACGAGCAGTACTTC
TRBJ2-1,.,TRBV29-1,.,CSVDGRGLEQFF,TGCAGCGTTGATGGGCGGGGGCTTGAGCAGTTCTTC
TRBJ1-5,.,TRBV28,.,CASSSRDQPQHF,TGTGCCAGCAGTTCCCGAGATCAGCCCCAGCATTTT
TRBJ1-6,.,TRBV5-1,.,CASSQDTGTSNSPLHF,TGCGCCAGCAGCCAAGACACCGGGACAAGTAATTCACCCCTCCACTTT
TRBJ2-5,TRBD2,TRBV7-8,.,CASSSSGGAGETQYF,TGTGCCAGCAGCTCTAGCGGGGGGGCGGGAGAGACCCAGTACTTC
TRBJ1-5,.,TRBV28,.,CASSPLGVAGNQPQHF,TGTGCCAGCAGTCCCCTAGGGGTAGCCGGCAATCAGCCCCAGCATTTT
TRBJ1-2,.,TRBV5-4,few,CASSFTGRLEDTF,TGTGCCAGCAGCTTTACAGGACGCCTGGAAGACACCTTC
TRBJ1-1,.,TRBV11-1,.,CASSTGLLEGTEAFF,TGTGCCAGCAGCACAGGGCTACTTGAGGGCACTGAAGCTTTCTTT